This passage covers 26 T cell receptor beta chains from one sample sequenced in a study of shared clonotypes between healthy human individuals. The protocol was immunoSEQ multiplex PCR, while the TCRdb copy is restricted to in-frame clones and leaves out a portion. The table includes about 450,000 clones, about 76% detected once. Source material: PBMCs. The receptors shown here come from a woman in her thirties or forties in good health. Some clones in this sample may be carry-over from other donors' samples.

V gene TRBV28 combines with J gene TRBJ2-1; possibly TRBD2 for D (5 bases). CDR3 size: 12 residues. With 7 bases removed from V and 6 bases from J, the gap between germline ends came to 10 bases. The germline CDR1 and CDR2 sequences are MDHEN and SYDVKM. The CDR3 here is CASITSGNEQFF. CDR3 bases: TGTGCCAGCATAACCAGCGGCAATGAGCAGTTCTTC.

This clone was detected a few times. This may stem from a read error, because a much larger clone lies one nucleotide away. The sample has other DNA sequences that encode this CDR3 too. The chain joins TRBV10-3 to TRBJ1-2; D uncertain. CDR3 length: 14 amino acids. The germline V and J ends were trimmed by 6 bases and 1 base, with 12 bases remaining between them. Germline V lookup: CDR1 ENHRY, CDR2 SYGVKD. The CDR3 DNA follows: TGTGCCATCAGAGCCGGGAATAGTAACTATGGCTACACCTTC. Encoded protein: CAIRAGNSNYGYTF.

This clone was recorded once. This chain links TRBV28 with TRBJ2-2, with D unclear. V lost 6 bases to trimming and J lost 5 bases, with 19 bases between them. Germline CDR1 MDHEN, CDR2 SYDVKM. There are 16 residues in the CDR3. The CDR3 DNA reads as TGTGCCAGCAGGGACGAGCAGTCGATGGGGACCGGGGAGCTGTTTTTT. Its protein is CASRDEQSMGTGELFF.

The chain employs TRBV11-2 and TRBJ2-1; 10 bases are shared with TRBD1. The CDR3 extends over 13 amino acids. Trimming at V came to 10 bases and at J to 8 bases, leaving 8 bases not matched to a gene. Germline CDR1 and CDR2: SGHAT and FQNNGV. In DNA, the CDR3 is TGTGCCACACAGGGACAGGGGATCCATGAGCAGTTCTTC. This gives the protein CATQGQGIHEQFF. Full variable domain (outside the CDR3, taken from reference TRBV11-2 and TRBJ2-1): EAGVAQSPRYKIIEKRQSVAFWCNPISGHATLYWYQQILGQGPKLLIQFQNNGVVDDSQLPKDRFSAERLKGVDSTLKIQPAKLEDSAVYLCATQGQGIHEQFFGPGTRLTVL.

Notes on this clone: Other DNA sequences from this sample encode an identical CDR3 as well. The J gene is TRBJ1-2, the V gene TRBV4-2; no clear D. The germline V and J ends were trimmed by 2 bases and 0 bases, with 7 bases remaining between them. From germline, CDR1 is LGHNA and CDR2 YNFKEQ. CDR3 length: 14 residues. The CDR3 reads CASSQQRANYGYTF. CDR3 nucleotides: TGTGCCAGCAGCCAACAGAGGGCTAACTATGGCTACACCTTC.

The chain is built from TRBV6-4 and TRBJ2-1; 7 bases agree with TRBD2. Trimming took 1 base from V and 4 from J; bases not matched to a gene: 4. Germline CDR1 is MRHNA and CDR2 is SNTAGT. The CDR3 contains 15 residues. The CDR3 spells CASSDLAGAYNEQFF. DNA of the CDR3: TGTGCCAGCAGTGACTTGGCGGGAGCTTACAATGAGCAGTTCTTC.

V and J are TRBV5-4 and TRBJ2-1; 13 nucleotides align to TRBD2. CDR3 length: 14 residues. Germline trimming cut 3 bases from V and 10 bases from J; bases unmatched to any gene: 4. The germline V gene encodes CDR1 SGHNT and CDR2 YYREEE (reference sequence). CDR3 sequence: CASSWTSGSQEQFF. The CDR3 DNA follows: TGTGCCAGCAGCTGGACTAGCGGGAGCCAAGAGCAGTTCTTC.

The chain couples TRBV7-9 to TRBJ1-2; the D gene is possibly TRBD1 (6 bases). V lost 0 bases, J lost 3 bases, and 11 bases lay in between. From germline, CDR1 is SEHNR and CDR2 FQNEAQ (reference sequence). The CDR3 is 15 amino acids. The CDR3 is CASSLALGGHYGYTF. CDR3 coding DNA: TGTGCCAGCAGCTTAGCGCTCGGGGGGCACTATGGCTACACCTTC.

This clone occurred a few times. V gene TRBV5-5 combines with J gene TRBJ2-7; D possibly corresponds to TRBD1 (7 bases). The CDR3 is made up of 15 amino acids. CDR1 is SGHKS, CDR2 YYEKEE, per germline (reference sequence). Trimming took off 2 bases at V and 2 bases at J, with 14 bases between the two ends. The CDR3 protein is CASSFGGGAAYEQYF. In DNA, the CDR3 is TGTGCCAGCAGCTTCGGAGGGGGCGCCGCCTACGAGCAGTACTTC.

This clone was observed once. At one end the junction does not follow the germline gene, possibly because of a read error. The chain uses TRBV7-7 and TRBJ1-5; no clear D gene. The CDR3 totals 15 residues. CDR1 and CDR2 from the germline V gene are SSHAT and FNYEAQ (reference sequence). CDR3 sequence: CASSLGRQINQPQHF. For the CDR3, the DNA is TGTGCTAGCAGCTTAGGGCGGCAGATTAATCAGCCCCAGCATTTT. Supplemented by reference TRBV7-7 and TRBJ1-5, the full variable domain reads GAGVSQSPRYKVTKRGQDVTLRCDPISSHATLYWYQQALGQGPEFLTYFNYEAQPDKSGLPSDRFSAERPEGSISTLTIQRTEQRDSAMYRCASSLGRQINQPQHFGDGTRLSIL.

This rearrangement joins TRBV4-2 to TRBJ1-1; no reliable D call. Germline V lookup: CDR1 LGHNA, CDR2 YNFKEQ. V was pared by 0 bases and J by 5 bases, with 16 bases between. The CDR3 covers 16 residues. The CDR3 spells CASSQDYGFSRTEAFF. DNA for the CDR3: TGTGCCAGCAGCCAAGATTACGGGTTTTCAAGGACTGAAGCTTTCTTT.

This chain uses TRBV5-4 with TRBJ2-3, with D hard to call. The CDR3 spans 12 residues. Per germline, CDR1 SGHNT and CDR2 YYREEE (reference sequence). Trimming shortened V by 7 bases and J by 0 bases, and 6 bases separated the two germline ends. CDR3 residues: CASSASTDTQYF. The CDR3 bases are TGTGCCAGCTCAGCCAGCACAGATACGCAGTATTTT.

CDR3 in DNA: TGCAGTGGGCAGGTCGTGAAGGGCTACACCTTC. Amino acid sequence: CSGQVVKGYTF. The V gene is TRBV20-1, the J gene TRBJ1-2; D uncertain. Germline-derived CDR1 and CDR2 are DFQATT and SNEGSKA (reference sequence). CDR3 length: 11 residues. The V end lost 7 bases, the J end lost 8 bases, and 14 bases lay between the germline ends.

The CDR3 is CASSPAEGNYEQYF. The CDR3 nucleotides are TGTGCCAGCAGCCCCGCGGAGGGGAACTACGAGCAGTACTTC. The chain couples TRBV7-8 to TRBJ2-7; the D gene is possibly TRBD2 (6 bases). CDR3 length: 14 amino acids. CDR1 is SGHVS, CDR2 FQNEAQ, per germline. The germline V and J ends were trimmed by 5 bases and 3 bases, with 14 bases remaining between them.

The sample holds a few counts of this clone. The CDR3 nucleotides read TGTGCCAGCAGCCTTCCGGACAGGACGAACGCTTTCTTT. It is translated as CASSLPDRTNAFF. The chain carries TRBV11-2 and TRBJ1-1, with 7 bases that match TRBD1. There are 13 residues in the CDR3. Germline V gives CDR1 SGHAT, CDR2 FQNNGV. Trimming removed 5 bases from V and 11 bases from J; junction bases left unmatched: 11. Together with reference TRBV11-2 and TRBJ1-1, the CDR3 gives the full variable domain: EAGVAQSPRYKIIEKRQSVAFWCNPISGHATLYWYQQILGQGPKLLIQFQNNGVVDDSQLPKDRFSAERLKGVDSTLKIQPAKLEDSAVYLCASSLPDRTNAFFGQGTRLTVV.

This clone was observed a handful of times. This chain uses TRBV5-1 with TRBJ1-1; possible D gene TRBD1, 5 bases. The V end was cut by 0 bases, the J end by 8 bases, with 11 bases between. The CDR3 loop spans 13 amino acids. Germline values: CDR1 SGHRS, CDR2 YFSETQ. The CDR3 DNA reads TGCGCCAGCAGCTTGGTGTTAGGGGACGAAGCTTTCTTT. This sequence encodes CASSLVLGDEAFF.

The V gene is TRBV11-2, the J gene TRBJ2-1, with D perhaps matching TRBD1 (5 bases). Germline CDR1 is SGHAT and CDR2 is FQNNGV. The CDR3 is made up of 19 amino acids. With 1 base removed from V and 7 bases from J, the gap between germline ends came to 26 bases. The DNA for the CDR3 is TGTGCCAGCAGCTTAGTCCCGGACACCTCGATGGGGCTGGGTAATGAGCAGTTCTTC. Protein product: CASSLVPDTSMGLGNEQFF.

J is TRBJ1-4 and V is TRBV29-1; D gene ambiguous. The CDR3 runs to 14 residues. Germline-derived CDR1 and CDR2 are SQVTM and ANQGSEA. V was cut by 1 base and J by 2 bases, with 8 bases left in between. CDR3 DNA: TGCAGCGTTGAAGTGAGTCGGACTAATGAAAAACTGTTTTTT. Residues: CSVEVSRTNEKLFF.

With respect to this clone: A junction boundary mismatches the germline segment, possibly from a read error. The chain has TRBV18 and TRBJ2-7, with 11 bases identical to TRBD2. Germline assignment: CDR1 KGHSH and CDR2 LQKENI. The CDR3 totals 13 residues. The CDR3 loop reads CASSPLSGRAWSF. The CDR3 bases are TGTGCCAGCTCACCACTTAGCGGGAGGGCTTGGAGTTTC.

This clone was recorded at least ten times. CDR3 DNA sequence: TGTGCCAGTAGTATCAGGGTACACAACAATGAGCAGTTCTTC. Translated: CASSIRVHNNEQFF. The rearrangement uses TRBV19 and TRBJ2-1; the D gene is possibly TRBD1 (5 bases). Per the germline V gene, CDR1 is LNHDA and CDR2 is SQIVND (reference sequence). CDR3 size: 14 residues. V lost 3 bases and J 5 bases, leaving 11 bases between the germline ends.

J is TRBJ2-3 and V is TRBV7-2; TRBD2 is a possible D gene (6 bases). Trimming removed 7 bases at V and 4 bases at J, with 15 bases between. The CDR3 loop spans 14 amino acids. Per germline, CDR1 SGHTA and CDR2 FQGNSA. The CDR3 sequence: CASKDGSWADTQYF. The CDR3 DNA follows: TGTGCCAGCAAGGACGGGAGTTGGGCAGATACGCAGTATTTT.

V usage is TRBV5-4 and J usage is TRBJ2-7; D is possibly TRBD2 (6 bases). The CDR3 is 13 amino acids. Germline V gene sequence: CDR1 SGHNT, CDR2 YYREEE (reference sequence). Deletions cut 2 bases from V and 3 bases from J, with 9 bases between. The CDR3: CASSLGGIYEQYF. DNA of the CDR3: TGTGCCAGCAGCTTAGGCGGGATCTACGAGCAGTACTTC.

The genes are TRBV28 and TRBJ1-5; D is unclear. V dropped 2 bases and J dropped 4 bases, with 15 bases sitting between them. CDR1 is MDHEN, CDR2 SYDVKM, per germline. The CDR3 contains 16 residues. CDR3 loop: CASSLTQLRRNQPQHF. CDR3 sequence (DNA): TGTGCCAGCAGTTTAACTCAACTCCGCCGAAATCAGCCCCAGCATTTT.

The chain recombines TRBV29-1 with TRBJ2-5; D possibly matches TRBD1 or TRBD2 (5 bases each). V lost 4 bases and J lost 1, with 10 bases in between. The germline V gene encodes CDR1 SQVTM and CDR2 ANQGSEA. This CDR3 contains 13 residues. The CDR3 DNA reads TGCAGCGTTGGCTCCGGGGCCCAAGAGACCCAGTACTTC. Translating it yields CSVGSGAQETQYF.

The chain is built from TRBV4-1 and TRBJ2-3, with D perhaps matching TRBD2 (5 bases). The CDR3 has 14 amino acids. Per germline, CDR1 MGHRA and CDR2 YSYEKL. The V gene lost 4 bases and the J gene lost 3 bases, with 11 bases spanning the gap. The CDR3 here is CASSPRDGTDTQYF. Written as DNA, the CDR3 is TGCGCCAGCAGCCCCCGGGATGGTACAGATACGCAGTATTTT.

CDR3 sequence reads: CASSLERHPYEQYF. CDR3 in DNA: TGTGCCAGCAGCTTAGAGAGACACCCCTACGAGCAGTACTTC. The J gene is TRBJ2-7, the V gene TRBV5-4; no clear D gene. The CDR3 is 14 amino acids. From germline, CDR1 is SGHNT and CDR2 YYREEE (reference sequence). The germline V and J ends were trimmed by 2 bases and 2 bases, with 11 bases remaining between them.